This T cell receptor beta chain was sequenced during a study of beta chain features in type 1 diabetes. Findings and caveats of the study: Moderate but significant shortening of TCRB CDR3s was recorded in all four CD4+ subsets from Type 1 diabetes patients.

Looked up from germline, CDR1 is MDHEN and CDR2 is SYDVKM. The CDR3 is 14 amino acids. V was shortened by 7 bases and J by 1 base, with 13 bases between the two germline ends. The authors reverse transcribed all of the isolated RNA, so sequencing captured expressed TCRB transcripts. Profiled with immunoSEQ multiplex PCR; TCRdb holds only in-frame clones, not every one. This sample carries some 120,000 clones, about 18% of them seen once, and the ten largest clones take 2% to 3%. This clone has at least ten counts. The antigen remains undetermined. The sequence was obtained from a man between 18 and 29 years old with type 1 diabetes. This chain connects TRBV28 to TRBJ1-2; TRBD1 is a possible D gene (6 bases). Sequenced: central memory CD4+ T cells from blood. The CDR3 DNA is TGTGCCAGCACCCGACAGGCCTTTAACTATGGCTACACCTTC. This gives the protein CASTRQAFNYGYTF.